This TCR beta chain came from a study of blood T cell repertoires in COVID-19. Up to 2 weeks before entering the study, exposed participants had met a COVID-19 case. This clone was recorded once. The CDR3 is 17 residues long. CDR1 and CDR2 from the germline V gene are SNHLY and FYNNEI. The J segment lost 4 bases and the V segment lost 4 bases, leaving 13 bases of the junction unmatched. Measured with immunoSEQ multiplex PCR; TCRdb has only the in-frame clones, and not every one. The table shows 260,000 or so clones, with roughly four fifths occurring only once. This receptor was identified in a woman in her forties who had been exposed to COVID-19. The rearrangement joins TRBV2 to TRBJ2-5; 9 nucleotides line up with TRBD2. The sample consisted of PBMCs or T cells enriched from blood (not recorded which). This CDR3 reads CASSAGSSGADRETQYF. The CDR3 DNA is TGTGCCAGCAGTGCCGGGTCTAGCGGGGCCGATAGAGAGACCCAGTACTTC.